The 19 T cell receptor beta chains below all came from one sample that was sequenced in a study of response to subunit inactivated influenza vaccine. MiXCR, run by TCRdb on the RT-PCR reads, gives a single entry per CDR3 protein. The sample yields 400,000 to 550,000 distinct CDR3 sequences, over 25% seen once. Sample: CD4+ T cells sorted from PBMCs, taken roughly 5 days after vaccination. These TCRs come from a man aged 50-60 years who received an inactivated influenza vaccine.

This clonotype was seen a handful of times. The chain couples TRBV5-1 to TRBJ2-2; 13 bases line up with TRBD2. This CDR3 contains 17 residues. The ends lost 4 bases at V and 4 bases at J; junction bases unmatched: 7. Germline-derived CDR1 and CDR2 are SGHRS and YFSETQ. CDR3 DNA: TGCGCCAGCAGCGCGGGGACTAGCGGGATGGTCACCGGGGAGCTGTTTTTT. Protein product: CASSAGTSGMVTGELFF.

V is TRBV20-1 and J is TRBJ2-7; D uncertain. The CDR3 is 12 residues long. The V end lost 1 base, the J end lost 3 bases, and 7 bases lay between the germline ends. CDR1 is DFQATT, CDR2 SNEGSKA, per germline (reference sequence). DNA of the CDR3: TGCAGTGCTAGAGCAAAGATCTACGAGCAGTACTTC. This codes for CSARAKIYEQYF.

V gene TRBV7-2 combines with J gene TRBJ2-1; TRBD2 agrees at 10 bases. CDR1 SGHTA and CDR2 FQGNSA come from the germline V gene. The CDR3 loop spans 17 amino acids. Trimming took 0 bases from V and 6 from J; bases not matched to a gene: 8. CDR3 amino acids: CASSLAVRAGGVNEQFF. CDR3 DNA sequence: TGTGCCAGCAGCTTAGCGGTTAGAGCGGGAGGGGTCAATGAGCAGTTCTTC. The full variable domain, in which reference TRBV7-2 and TRBJ2-1 provide the parts outside the CDR3, is GAGVSQSPSNKVTEKGKDVELRCDPISGHTALYWYRQSLGQGLEFLIYFQGNSAPDKSGLPSDRFSAERTGGSVSTLTIQRTQQEDSAVYLCASSLAVRAGGVNEQFFGPGTRLTVL.

The chain has TRBV7-2 and TRBJ1-2, with 9 bases lining up with TRBD1. This CDR3 contains 14 residues. The junction had 6 bases not matched to a gene; V was cut back by 2 bases and J by 8 bases. CDR1 and CDR2 from the germline V gene are SGHTA and FQGNSA. This CDR3 reads CASSLKGQGVGYTF. For the CDR3, the DNA is TGTGCCAGCAGCTTAAAGGGACAGGGAGTAGGCTACACCTTC. The variable domain in full, with the rest retrieved from reference TRBV7-2 and TRBJ1-2, is GAGVSQSPSNKVTEKGKDVELRCDPISGHTALYWYRQSLGQGLEFLIYFQGNSAPDKSGLPSDRFSAERTGGSVSTLTIQRTQQEDSAVYLCASSLKGQGVGYTFGSGTRLTVV.

The gene calls are TRBV24-1 and TRBJ2-1, with 11 bases that match TRBD2. Per the germline V gene, CDR1 is KGHDR and CDR2 is SFDVKD. V was clipped by 4 bases and J by 8 bases; unmatched bases: 9. CDR3 length: 16 amino acids. The CDR3 DNA follows: TGTGCCACCAGTGACCTCGTAGCGGGGGGGATCGATGAGCAGTTCTTC. Amino acids: CATSDLVAGGIDEQFF.

As to this clonotype: Germline and junction disagree at one end, which may indicate a read error. The rearrangement links TRBV20-1 to TRBJ1-4, with 7 bases matching TRBD1. The CDR3 totals 14 residues. CDR1 DFQATT and CDR2 SNEGSKA come from the germline V gene (reference sequence). The chain's CDR3 is CSAYPPGGYEKPFF. The CDR3, as DNA: TGCAGTGCCTATCCCCCAGGGGGATATGAAAAACCGTTTTTT.

This clonotype occurred a few times. The chain has TRBV5-1 and TRBJ2-3; perhaps D is TRBD1 or TRBD2 (5 bases each). Germline-derived CDR1 and CDR2 are SGHRS and YFSETQ. The ends were cut back, 0 bases at V and 5 bases at J, with 13 bases in the middle. The CDR3 covers 15 residues. The CDR3 nucleotides read TGCGCCAGCAGCTTGGGAGAGGGGTTCAAAGATACGCAGTATTTT. Translated, it gives CASSLGEGFKDTQYF.

There are a few counts of this clonotype. The genes are TRBV29-1 and TRBJ2-1, with TRBD2 matching over 14 bases. The CDR3 is 17 amino acids. CDR1 and CDR2 (germline): SQVTM, ANQGSEA. V gave up 6 bases and J gave up 4 bases; unmatched junction bases: 11. DNA for the CDR3: TGCAGCGTCCCCTCGAGGAGACTAGCGGGAGGGTACAATGAGCAGTTCTTC. Translation: CSVPSRRLAGGYNEQFF.

This chain uses TRBV3-1 with TRBJ2-3, with 7 nucleotides matching TRBD1. The CDR3 is 18 amino acids. J gave up 1 base and V 3 bases, and 13 bases lay outside the gene matches. CDR1 is LGHDT, CDR2 YNNKEL, per germline (reference sequence). The CDR3 is CASSHAGTVQIGTDTQYF. CDR3 coding DNA: TGTGCCAGCAGCCACGCCGGGACAGTCCAGATCGGCACAGATACGCAGTATTTT.

DNA for the CDR3: TGTGCCAGCAGCGTACGGGACAGGGGGATGACCGGGGAGCTGTTTTTT. It translates to CASSVRDRGMTGELFF. The J gene is TRBJ2-2, the V gene TRBV9, with 11 bases lining up with TRBD1. Germline V gene sequence: CDR1 SGDLS, CDR2 YYNGEE. Trimming cost V 1 base and J 5 bases; bases outside gene matches: 4. The CDR3 loop spans 16 amino acids.

J is TRBJ2-7 and V is TRBV20-1; 8 bases map to TRBD2. Germline CDR1 reads DFQATT; CDR2 reads SNEGSKA (reference sequence). Trimming removed 3 bases from V and 5 bases from J; junction bases left unmatched: 9. CDR3 length: 14 residues. Here the CDR3 reads CSARGGSGADEQYF. In DNA, the CDR3 is TGCAGTGCTAGGGGGGGTAGCGGGGCCGACGAGCAGTACTTC.

This clonotype was observed a few times. V usage is TRBV20-1 and J usage is TRBJ2-7; a weak D match, TRBD2 (6 bases). V was trimmed by 0 bases and J by 4 bases, leaving 16 bases between them. The length of the CDR3 is 15 residues. Germline V gene sequence: CDR1 DFQATT, CDR2 SNEGSKA (reference sequence). CDR3 loop: CSARERGGISYEQYF. In DNA form, the CDR3 reads TGCAGTGCTAGAGAAAGGGGCGGGATCTCGTACGAGCAGTACTTC.

The table lists this clonotype with many counts. This chain uses TRBV12-5 with TRBJ2-7; TRBD1 agrees at 8 bases. Germline V CDR1 and CDR2: LGHNT, FRNRAP. With V trimmed by 1 base and J by 1 base, 9 bases remained unmatched. This CDR3 region has 17 residues. In DNA, the CDR3 is TGTGCTAGTGGTTTGGCCAACGATGGGGACAGGTCCTACGAGCAGTACTTC. The encoded protein is CASGLANDGDRSYEQYF. The variable domain in full, with the rest retrieved from reference TRBV12-5 and TRBJ2-7, is DARVTQTPRHKVTEMGQEVTMRCQPILGHNTVFWYRQTMMQGLELLAYFRNRAPLDDSGMPKDRFSAEMPDATLATLKIQPSEPRDSAVYFCASGLANDGDRSYEQYFGPGTRLTVT.

The chain couples TRBV18 to TRBJ2-7; 8 positions agree with TRBD1. CDR1 is KGHSH, CDR2 LQKENI, per germline. The CDR3 runs to 15 residues. Losses at the gene ends were 2 bases for V and 6 bases for J; bases not matched to a gene: 9. CDR3 region: CASSPVGQGAGEQYF. CDR3 DNA: TGTGCCAGCTCACCAGTGGGGCAGGGGGCAGGCGAGCAGTACTTC.

The chain uses TRBV4-3 and TRBJ1-4; D is undetermined. The CDR3 consists of 15 residues. The germline CDR1 and CDR2 sequences are LGHNA and YSLEER. V was shortened by 0 bases and J by 5 bases, with 10 bases between the two germline ends. The CDR3 sequence: CASSQELRSNEKLFF. As DNA, the CDR3 is TGCGCCAGCAGCCAAGAGCTCCGGAGCAATGAAAAACTGTTTTTT.

J is TRBJ1-5 and V is TRBV6-4, with D hard to call. V lost 2 bases and J 11 bases, leaving 31 bases between the germline ends. The CDR3 runs to 19 residues. The germline V gene encodes CDR1 MRHNA and CDR2 SNTAGT. The CDR3 DNA sequence: TGTGCCAGCAGTGACCCTGACAACGACCACCCCAAGGGAGGACGGTCCCAGCATTTT. This gives the protein CASSDPDNDHPKGGRSQHF.

This clonotype turned up a few times. The chain links TRBV19 to TRBJ1-1; tentatively, D is TRBD1 (6 bases). Trimming pared 1 base from V and 1 base from J, leaving 10 bases between. The V gene's germline CDR1 is LNHDA and CDR2 SQIVND (reference sequence). The CDR3 covers 15 residues. The CDR3 coding sequence is TGTGCCAGTAGTATAGCGGGGACATCGAACACTGAAGCTTTCTTT. It is translated as CASSIAGTSNTEAFF. Supplemented by reference TRBV19 and TRBJ1-1, the full variable domain reads DGGITQSPKYLFRKEGQNVTLSCEQNLNHDAMYWYRQDPGQGLRLIYYSQIVNDFQKGDIAEGYSVSREKKESFPLTVTSAQKNPTAFYLCASSIAGTSNTEAFFGQGTRLTVV.

This clonotype was detected a few times. This chain links TRBV5-6 with TRBJ2-2; D may be TRBD1 (6 bases). With 4 bases removed from V and 1 base from J, the gap between germline ends came to 14 bases. CDR3 length equals 16 residues. CDR1 SGHDT and CDR2 YYEEEE come from the germline V gene. As DNA, the CDR3 is TGTGCCAGCAGCGTTGTAGGGACATTGAACACCGGGGAGCTGTTTTTT. Residues: CASSVVGTLNTGELFF.

This clonotype appeared a few times. The J gene is TRBJ1-1, the V gene TRBV7-8, with a possible D match to TRBD1 (6 bases). This CDR3 comprises 14 residues. CDR1 SGHVS and CDR2 FQNEAQ come from the germline V gene. With 5 bases removed from V and 10 bases from J, the gap between germline ends came to 20 bases. This CDR3 reads CASSPGRGVKRAFF. CDR3 sequence (DNA): TGTGCCAGCAGCCCTGGCAGGGGTGTAAAGAGAGCTTTCTTT.